A selection of T cell receptor beta chains follows, all from one sample in a study of T cell responses to AZD1222 COVID-19 vaccine. TCRdb keeps only in-frame clones here, not all; method: immunoSEQ multiplex PCR. The table has 95,000 to 100,000 clones, roughly 86% seen once. Sequencing was performed on peripheral blood, taken 28 days after the second AZD1222 dose. These receptors all stem from an adult who received the AZD1222 COVID-19 vaccine. Both conserved end residues are trimmed from each CDR3.

v_call: TRBV5-1
j_call: TRBJ1-2
cdr3_aa: ASSPTGGRGYT

v_call: TRBV9
j_call: TRBJ1-6
cdr3_aa: ASSVVVAPDSPLH

v_call: TRBV7-2
j_call: TRBJ2-7
cdr3_aa: ASSLGVGAEQY

v_call: TRBV9
j_call: TRBJ2-7
cdr3_aa: ASSPLGGGAYEQY

v_call: TRBV3-1/TRBV3-2
j_call: TRBJ2-1
cdr3_aa: ASSSRANTGNEQF

v_call: TRBV2
j_call: TRBJ2-3
cdr3_aa: ASRETGVPTDTQY

v_call: TRBV6-5
j_call: TRBJ1-1
cdr3_aa: ASSFPVQGGRTEAF

v_call: TRBV7-2
j_call: TRBJ2-3
cdr3_aa: ASSLGGPPPDTQY

v_call: TRBV5-8
j_call: TRBJ2-3
cdr3_aa: ASSITRGLADTQY

v_call: TRBV7-9
j_call: TRBJ1-2
cdr3_aa: ASSYTGTYGYT

v_call: TRBV5-4
j_call: TRBJ2-3
cdr3_aa: ASSLDTDTQY

v_call: TRBV19
j_call: TRBJ1-5
cdr3_aa: ASSSLDSNQPQH

v_call: TRBV3-1/TRBV3-2
j_call: TRBJ2-7
cdr3_aa: ASSPLAGFDEQY

v_call: TRBV27
j_call: TRBJ2-3
cdr3_aa: ASSAKLAGVADTQY

v_call: TRBV28
j_call: TRBJ2-4
cdr3_aa: ASLAGGRIERNIQY

v_call: TRBV7-2
j_call: TRBJ1-3
cdr3_aa: ASSLRTGGGNTIY

v_call: TRBV5-1
j_call: TRBJ2-7
cdr3_aa: ASSLDHRGRSYEQY

v_call: TRBV7-3
j_call: TRBJ1-1
cdr3_aa: ASSSAASGEAF

v_call: TRBV7-2
j_call: TRBJ2-7
cdr3_aa: ASSLLVQTYEQY

v_call: TRBV19
j_call: TRBJ2-3
cdr3_aa: ASSYPRLASRGTDTQY

v_call: TRBV25-1
j_call: TRBJ2-3
cdr3_aa: ASSDARGDTQY

v_call: TRBV27
j_call: TRBJ1-5
cdr3_aa: ASSLWGGNQPQH

v_call: TRBV5-5
j_call: TRBJ2-2
cdr3_aa: ASSLAAGGPGELF

v_call: TRBV5-6
j_call: TRBJ2-7
cdr3_aa: ASSLRVRGYEQY

v_call: TRBV7-2
j_call: TRBJ2-5
cdr3_aa: ASSRSQETQY

v_call: TRBV7-9
j_call: TRBJ1-2
cdr3_aa: ASSLEVSGRGGYT

v_call: TRBV5-1
j_call: TRBJ1-5
cdr3_aa: ASTLDRSSNQPQH

v_call: TRBV28
j_call: TRBJ1-5
cdr3_aa: ASTNTYWGGKQPQH

v_call: TRBV5-1
j_call: TRBJ2-7
cdr3_aa: ASRGGADPSYEQY

v_call: TRBV4-2
j_call: TRBJ1-6
cdr3_aa: ASSQVGQESSYNSPLH

v_call: TRBV5-1
j_call: TRBJ1-1
cdr3_aa: ASKKQGMNTEAF

v_call: TRBV11-2
j_call: TRBJ2-1
cdr3_aa: ASSKGLAGGPYNEQF

v_call: TRBV6-1
j_call: TRBJ1-1
cdr3_aa: ASSEVQGSEAF

v_call: TRBV4-3
j_call: TRBJ2-7
cdr3_aa: ASSQAGTSGEQY

v_call: TRBV3-1/TRBV3-2
j_call: TRBJ2-7
cdr3_aa: ASSRWAAGEQY

v_call: TRBV7-3
j_call: TRBJ2-1
cdr3_aa: ASSPTSGQRLSREQF